This entry describes one T cell receptor beta chain. Its specificity is unknown. The diagnoses drew upon clinical symptoms, serum thyroxine and TRAb, thyroid ultrasound and orbital computed tomography. The source of the PBMCs was about 10 ml of fresh peripheral blood. This entry comes from a study of T cells in Graves' hyperthyroidism and ophthalmopathy. Study-level results: From stable hyperthyroidism, ophthalmopathy was set apart by a 13 V-J model.

Amplified TCR beta CDR3 regions derived from RNA transcripts. When the TCR CDR3 underwent first-round RT-PCR, the HTBI primer set was used. TCRdb re-derived calls from the multiplex PCR reads in MiXCR, one entry per CDR3 protein. The sample records fewer than 650,000 distinct CDR3 sequences, around 15% being singletons. Trimming at V came to 5 bases and at J to 6 bases, leaving 4 bases not matched to a gene. Germline CDR1 reads MNHNS; CDR2 reads SASEGT. This CDR3 contains 13 residues. Sequencing was done on a sample of blood. The chain combines TRBV6-1 with TRBJ1-2, with 9 bases identical to TRBD1. This sequence was found in a woman between 35 and 50 years old with Graves' hyperthyroidism. CDR3 amino acids: CASSRDRVHGYTF. The CDR3 bases are TGTGCCAGCAGTAGGGACAGGGTCCATGGCTACACCTTC.